This section outlines one T cell receptor beta chain sequence together with its context. The sample is drawn from a study of control samples from healthy donors and cancer patients. CDR3 length equals 11 residues. Deletions cut 5 bases from V and 5 bases from J, with 6 bases between. Repertoires were generated with immunoSEQ multiplex PCR, while TCRdb's copy carries only in-frame clones and drops some. This sample has over 90,000 clones, with around 89% found just once. This TCR came from a man aged 60 to 75 with lung cancer. V gene TRBV12-3 or TRBV12-4 combines with J gene TRBJ2-5; no definite D call. Input material: PBMCs. CDR3 residues: CASSVTETQYF. The CDR3 bases are TGTGCCAGCAGTGTAACGGAGACCCAGTACTTC.